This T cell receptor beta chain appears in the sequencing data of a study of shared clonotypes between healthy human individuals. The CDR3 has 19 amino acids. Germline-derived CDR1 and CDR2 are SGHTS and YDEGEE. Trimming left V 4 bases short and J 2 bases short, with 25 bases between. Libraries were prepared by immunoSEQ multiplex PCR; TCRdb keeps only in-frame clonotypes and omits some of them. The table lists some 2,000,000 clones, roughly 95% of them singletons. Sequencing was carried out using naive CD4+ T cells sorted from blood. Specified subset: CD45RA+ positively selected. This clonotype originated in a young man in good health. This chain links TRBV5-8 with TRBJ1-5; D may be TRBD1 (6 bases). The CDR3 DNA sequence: TGTGCCAGCAGCCGACGGGACACCCAAGTGACACGAGGCAATCAGCCCCAGCATTTT. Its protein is CASSRRDTQVTRGNQPQHF.